Detailed here is one TCR beta chain. This sample stems from a study of T cell changes during pregnancy in multiple sclerosis. Produced via immunoSEQ multiplex PCR; TCRdb's table is partial and in-frame only. The table has 77,000 or so clones, roughly 95% seen once; the top ten hold less than 0.75%. The CDR3 spans 18 residues. V gave up 2 bases and J gave up 5 bases, with 19 bases separating them. The germline V gene encodes CDR1 LGHNT and CDR2 FRNRAP. The source is a female donor in good health, enrolled as a control in a pregnancy study. The chain combines TRBV12-5 with TRBJ1-6; TRBD1 is a possible D gene (6 bases). This material consisted of peripheral blood, taken in the second trimester of pregnancy. CDR3 loop: CASGLKGRGQGDNSPLHF. The DNA for the CDR3 is TGTGCTAGTGGTTTGAAGGGGCGGGGGCAGGGTGATAATTCACCCCTCCACTTT. Based on the CDR3 plus reference TRBV12-5 and TRBJ1-6, the full variable domain is DARVTQTPRHKVTEMGQEVTMRCQPILGHNTVFWYRQTMMQGLELLAYFRNRAPLDDSGMPKDRFSAEMPDATLATLKIQPSEPRDSAVYFCASGLKGRGQGDNSPLHFGNGTRLTVT.